The 30 T cell receptor beta chains presented below share a single source sample, sequenced in a study of cytomegalovirus exposure and HLA in healthy donors. In the PCR, 60 Vbeta and 13 Jbeta primers were used. Only in-frame clones appear in the TCRdb table, and some are missing; sequencing was by immunoSEQ multiplex PCR. The repertoire holds about 200,000 clones, roughly 80% seen once, with around 0.2% in the top ten. Sequenced input: PBMCs. Receptor source: a girl aged 2 to 9 in good health and CMV-seronegative.

The chain has TRBV4-1 and TRBJ2-1, with D tentatively TRBD1 (5 bases). The germline gives CDR1 MGHRA, CDR2 YSYEKL. The CDR3 totals 15 residues. Trimming stripped 0 bases from V and 9 bases from J, with 15 bases between. As DNA, the CDR3 is TGCGCCAGCAGCCAAGAGGGGCCCGTCAGAGGTGAGCAGTTCTTC. It translates to CASSQEGPVRGEQFF.

This rearrangement joins TRBV5-5 to TRBJ2-1, with TRBD2 matching 12 bases. CDR1 SGHKS and CDR2 YYEKEE come from the germline V gene (reference sequence). This CDR3 is 17 amino acids long. V lost 4 bases, J lost 7 bases, and 12 bases stayed unmatched. CDR3 coding DNA: TGTGCCAGCAGCCCGCAAATATGGACTAGCGGGACGAATGAGCAGTTCTTC. Amino acids: CASSPQIWTSGTNEQFF.

The V call is TRBV5-1, the J call TRBJ1-1, with TRBD1 identical over 10 bases. CDR1 is SGHRS and CDR2 is YFSETQ in the germline V gene. The CDR3 has 15 residues. The V segment lost 4 bases and the J segment 4 bases; nucleotides outside the gene matches: 7. DNA for the CDR3: TGCGCCAGCAGCCCGGGACAGGGGTTGAGCACTGAAGCTTTCTTT. Its protein is CASSPGQGLSTEAFF.

V gene TRBV11-3 combines with J gene TRBJ2-5; D might be TRBD2 (6 bases). V gave up 5 bases and J gave up 4 bases, with 11 bases separating them. In germline, CDR1 is SGHNT, CDR2 YENEEA. CDR3 size: 13 residues. The CDR3 loop is CASSRRGGETQYF. As DNA, the CDR3 is TGTGCCAGCAGCCGACGGGGAGGAGAGACCCAGTACTTC.

CDR3 coding DNA: TGCGCCAGCAAATCGGGACTAGCGGGAGTAGTTGAGCAGTTCTTC. This encodes CASKSGLAGVVEQFF. The chain couples TRBV5-1 to TRBJ2-1, with TRBD2 matching 14 bases. Germline V CDR1 and CDR2: SGHRS, YFSETQ. V shed 6 bases and J 9 bases; nucleotides not matched to a gene: 8. The CDR3 covers 15 residues.

The chain carries TRBV11-3 and TRBJ2-7, with 8 bases fitting TRBD2. Germline V gene sequence: CDR1 SGHNT, CDR2 YENEEA. This CDR3 has 15 residues. V lost 2 bases to trimming and J lost 2 bases; unmatched junction nucleotides: 5. The CDR3, as DNA: TGTGCCAGCAGCTTACGAGCGGGGGATACCTACGAGCAGTACTTC. Translated: CASSLRAGDTYEQYF.

DNA of the CDR3: TGTGCCAGCAGCTTAGGACAGGGGCTAGCCTATGAGCAGTTCTTC. It yields the protein CASSLGQGLAYEQFF. The genes are TRBV7-7 and TRBJ2-1; 8 bases agree with TRBD1. V shed 1 base and J 8 bases; nucleotides not matched to a gene: 7. The CDR3 totals 15 residues. Germline CDR1 SSHAT, CDR2 FNYEAQ (reference sequence).

This chain links TRBV25-1 with TRBJ1-5; no clear D. Between the trimmed V and J ends, which lost 3 bases and 0 bases, there was a span of 9 bases. CDR3 length: 15 amino acids. The germline gives CDR1 MGHDK, CDR2 SYGVNS. This CDR3 is CASSDPHNSNQPQHF. CDR3 DNA: TGTGCCAGCAGTGACCCGCACAATAGCAATCAGCCCCAGCATTTT. The complete variable domain, with remaining parts taken from reference TRBV25-1 and TRBJ1-5, reads EADIYQTPRYLVIGTGKKITLECSQTMGHDKMYWYQQDPGMELHLIHYSYGVNSTEKGDLSSESTVSRIRTEHFPLTLESARPSHTSQYLCASSDPHNSNQPQHFGDGTRLSIL.

The genes are TRBV5-1 and TRBJ2-2; D perhaps matches TRBD1 (5 bases). V dropped 6 bases and J dropped 6 bases, with 15 bases sitting between them. The germline V gene has CDR1 SGHRS and CDR2 YFSETQ. The CDR3 extends over 14 amino acids. The CDR3 spells CASTRTILPGELFF. The CDR3 nucleotides read TGCGCCAGCACTAGGACAATCCTCCCCGGGGAGCTGTTTTTT.

The chain uses TRBV5-4 and TRBJ2-2, with D hard to call. V gave up 1 base and J gave up 3 bases, with 4 bases separating them. CDR3 length: 13 amino acids. CDR1 and CDR2 (germline): SGHNT, YYREEE (reference sequence). The CDR3 sequence is CASSLRDTGELFF. The CDR3 DNA is TGTGCCAGCAGCTTGCGGGACACCGGGGAGCTGTTTTTT.

This clone has more than one count but fewer than ten. This CDR3 reads CASSILRDSTEAFF. DNA for the CDR3: TGTGCCAGCAGTATACTACGTGACAGCACTGAAGCTTTCTTT. The rearrangement joins TRBV27 to TRBJ1-1; maybe TRBD1 (5 bases). Looked up from germline, CDR1 is MNHEY and CDR2 is SMNVEV (reference sequence). The CDR3 consists of 14 residues. V was pared by 5 bases and J by 4 bases, with 14 bases between.

The V call is TRBV27, the J call TRBJ1-1; D not certain. V lost 6 bases and J lost 2, with 4 bases in between. The length of the CDR3 is 11 residues. The germline V gene has CDR1 MNHEY and CDR2 SMNVEV (reference sequence). CDR3 protein: CASRSNTEAFF. CDR3 bases: TGTGCCAGCAGAAGCAACACTGAAGCTTTCTTT.

V is TRBV4-1 and J is TRBJ2-1, with D tentatively TRBD2 (5 bases). This CDR3 has 12 residues. Per the germline V gene, CDR1 is MGHRA and CDR2 is YSYEKL. Trimming removed 4 bases at V and 9 bases at J, with 10 bases between. The CDR3 loop is CASSPLEGEQFF. The CDR3 bases are TGCGCCAGCAGCCCGCTTGAGGGTGAGCAGTTCTTC.

This rearrangement joins TRBV18 to TRBJ1-2; D is perhaps TRBD1 (6 bases). Trimming pared 2 bases from V and 3 bases from J, leaving 13 bases between. The CDR3 contains 15 residues. In germline, CDR1 is KGHSH, CDR2 LQKENI. CDR3 in amino acids: CASSPGTRGYYGYTF. For the CDR3, the DNA is TGTGCCAGCTCACCAGGAACCAGGGGCTACTATGGCTACACCTTC.

The chain uses TRBV27 and TRBJ2-2, with TRBD1 identical over 10 bases. This CDR3 is built from 15 residues. Per germline, CDR1 MNHEY and CDR2 SMNVEV (reference sequence). V shed 5 bases and J 4 bases; nucleotides not matched to a gene: 4. The CDR3 sequence is CASSPRTGGTGELFF. The DNA of the CDR3 is TGTGCCAGCAGTCCTCGGACAGGGGGCACCGGGGAGCTGTTTTTT.

The chain links TRBV2 to TRBJ1-4; D unresolved. V lost 1 base and J 6 bases, leaving 9 bases between the germline ends. Germline V gives CDR1 SNHLY, CDR2 FYNNEI. The CDR3 contains 14 residues. CDR3 protein: CASSEGRGDEKLFF. The DNA of the CDR3 is TGTGCCAGCAGTGAAGGTCGGGGTGATGAAAAACTGTTTTTT.

The table lists this clone with a count of one. The chain uses TRBV4-1 and TRBJ2-1, with 8 bases that match TRBD1. Germline V CDR1 and CDR2: MGHRA, YSYEKL. CDR3 length: 14 residues. With 2 bases clipped from V and 8 bases from J, the junction kept 5 bases outside the gene matches. CDR3 residues: CASSQQGARDEQFF. In nucleotides, the CDR3 is TGCGCCAGCAGCCAACAGGGGGCACGCGATGAGCAGTTCTTC.

V and J are TRBV19 and TRBJ2-2; 11 positions match TRBD1. CDR1 LNHDA and CDR2 SQIVND come from the germline V gene (reference sequence). The CDR3 spans 16 residues. The junction had 6 bases not matched to a gene; V was cut back by 5 bases and J by 4 bases. For the CDR3, the DNA is TGTGCCAGTAGTCAGCCGGGACAGGGGGTCACCGGGGAGCTGTTTTTT. As protein: CASSQPGQGVTGELFF.

This clone was found once. The chain is built from TRBV7-2 and TRBJ2-7; D is ambiguous. This CDR3 is built from 11 residues. Trimming pared 1 base from V and 10 bases from J, leaving 8 bases between. CDR1 and CDR2 from the germline V gene are SGHTA and FQGNSA. CDR3 nucleotides: TGTGCCAGCAGCTTAGGGGCGCAACAGTACTTC. Translating it yields CASSLGAQQYF.

Worth noting for this clone: Other DNA sequences of this sample code for an identical CDR3. V gene TRBV4-1 combines with J gene TRBJ1-3; possible D gene TRBD1, 5 bases. Trimming shortened V by 1 base and J by 1 base, and 8 bases separated the two germline ends. Germline lookup yields CDR1 MGHRA and CDR2 YSYEKL. The CDR3 contains 15 residues. CDR3 amino acids: CASSQGGGSGNTIYF. The CDR3 region has the DNA TGCGCCAGCAGCCAAGGTGGGGGGTCTGGAAACACCATATATTTT.

The V and J genes are TRBV4-1 and TRBJ1-2; maybe TRBD1 (5 bases). The CDR3 contains 13 residues. Germline V gene sequence: CDR1 MGHRA, CDR2 YSYEKL. V shed 4 bases and J shed 7 bases, with 13 bases lying between them. DNA for the CDR3: TGCGCCAGCAGCCCTCTTCAGGGAACTGGCTACACCTTC. Its translation: CASSPLQGTGYTF.

The chain carries TRBV2 and TRBJ2-5, with 7 bases identical to TRBD1. The V and J ends lost 6 bases and 5 bases, in that order; junction bases with no gene match: 6. The germline V gene has CDR1 SNHLY and CDR2 FYNNEI. This CDR3 region has 13 residues. The CDR3 DNA is TGTGCCAGCAGCGAGGGGGCTTGGGAGACCCAGTACTTC. Protein sequence: CASSEGAWETQYF. The entire variable domain, with the rest obtained from reference TRBV2 and TRBJ2-5, is as follows: EPEVTQTPSHQVTQMGQEVILRCVPISNHLYFYWYRQILGQKVEFLVSFYNNEISEKSEIFDDQFSVERPDGSNFTLKIRSTKLEDSAMYFCASSEGAWETQYFGPGTRLLVL.

The chain uses TRBV19 and TRBJ2-5; possibly TRBD1 for D (6 bases). Germline V lookup: CDR1 LNHDA, CDR2 SQIVND (reference sequence). There are 13 residues in the CDR3. V was shortened by 5 bases and J by 5 bases, with 12 bases between the two germline ends. The CDR3 DNA is TGTGCCAGTAGTGATCGCCAGGGGGAGACCCAGTACTTC. Translated: CASSDRQGETQYF. Full variable domain (rest looked up from reference TRBV19 and TRBJ2-5): DGGITQSPKYLFRKEGQNVTLSCEQNLNHDAMYWYRQDPGQGLRLIYYSQIVNDFQKGDIAEGYSVSREKKESFPLTVTSAQKNPTAFYLCASSDRQGETQYFGPGTRLLVL.

V is TRBV6-5 and J is TRBJ1-2, with a tentative D call TRBD1 (5 bases). The CDR3 runs 16 residues. V was trimmed by 4 bases and J by 5 bases, leaving 20 bases between them. The germline V gene encodes CDR1 MNHEY and CDR2 SVGAGI. This CDR3 reads CASSSSPGPRGYGYTF. The CDR3 nucleotides are TGTGCCAGCAGTTCTTCCCCGGGGCCCCGGGGGTATGGCTACACCTTC.

This chain links TRBV4-2 with TRBJ2-7, with D possibly TRBD1 on 5 matching bases. The V gene's germline CDR1 is LGHNA and CDR2 YNFKEQ. The CDR3 spans 13 residues. V lost 3 bases and J 3 bases, leaving 9 bases between the germline ends. The CDR3 here is CASSHDSVYEQYF. CDR3 DNA: TGTGCCAGCAGCCATGACAGCGTCTACGAGCAGTACTTC.

The chain combines TRBV7-9 with TRBJ1-4; D not certain. Trimming cost V 4 bases and J 7 bases, with 10 bases left between them. This CDR3 is built from 13 residues. Germline CDR1 reads SEHNR; CDR2 reads FQNEAQ (reference sequence). CDR3 bases: TGTGCCAGCAGCTCTACGGGGATTGAAAAACTGTTTTTT. Amino acid sequence: CASSSTGIEKLFF.

The chain links TRBV5-1 to TRBJ2-1; D is perhaps TRBD2 (6 bases). CDR3 length: 15 amino acids. Trimming shortened V by 4 bases and J by 0 bases, and 11 bases separated the two germline ends. From germline, CDR1 is SGHRS and CDR2 YFSETQ. CDR3 nucleotide sequence: TGCGCCAGCAGCGTGGACTACTCCTCCTACAATGAGCAGTTCTTC. Amino acids: CASSVDYSSYNEQFF. The complete variable domain, with remaining parts taken from reference TRBV5-1 and TRBJ2-1, reads KAGVTQTPRYLIKTRGQQVTLSCSPISGHRSVSWYQQTPGQGLQFLFEYFSETQRNKGNFPGRFSGRQFSNSRSEMNVSTLELGDSALYLCASSVDYSSYNEQFFGPGTRLTVL.

V gene TRBV19 combines with J gene TRBJ1-6; weak D call: TRBD1 (5 bases). CDR1 and CDR2 from the germline V gene are LNHDA and SQIVND (reference sequence). V lost 6 bases and J lost 10, with 13 bases in between. This CDR3 region has 13 residues. This CDR3 is CASRVRVDSPLHF. The CDR3 region has the DNA TGTGCCAGTAGGGTCAGGGTAGACTCACCCCTCCACTTT.

The V call is TRBV5-1, the J call TRBJ2-2; the match to TRBD2 covers 8 bases. The CDR3 runs 13 residues. CDR1 is SGHRS and CDR2 is YFSETQ in the germline V gene. J lost 10 bases, V lost 3 bases, and 5 bases had no gene match. The CDR3 protein is CASSSGGGPELFF. The CDR3 DNA is TGCGCCAGCAGCTCCGGGGGGGGGCCGGAGCTGTTTTTT.

The chain carries TRBV4-2 and TRBJ1-1; D unclear. Trimming shortened V by 0 bases and J by 0 bases, and 8 bases separated the two germline ends. CDR1 is LGHNA, CDR2 YNFKEQ, per germline. This CDR3 has 15 amino acids. The CDR3 is CASSQEDHMNTEAFF. The CDR3, as DNA: TGTGCCAGCAGCCAAGAAGATCACATGAACACTGAAGCTTTCTTT.